This T cell receptor beta chain was identified during a study of post-analysis software for immune sequencing data. Study in general: In terms of disease course, relapsing-remitting, secondary progressive and progressive-relapsing multiple sclerosis were included.

Included in the TCR beta cDNA libraries were unique molecular identifiers. From the PCR reads, TCRdb called clonotypes with MiXCR, one entry per CDR3 protein. Here the sample spans 400,000 to 500,000 distinct CDR3 sequences, about 39% being singletons. In its sample, this clonotype was seen a few times. Its antigen remains unidentified. V was trimmed by 0 bases and J by 5 bases, leaving 10 bases between them. The CDR3 is 13 residues long. Germline V gene data show CDR1 as DFQATT and CDR2 as SNEGSKA (reference sequence). Whole-study findings and limits: Significantly decreased normalized Chao1 diversity was recorded for multiple sclerosis patients relative to controls. There were five or six TRBV segments more frequent in patients than controls, and TRBV5-6, TRBV5-1 and TRBV20-1 were among them.

Input material: blood. The receptor comes from a girl aged 2-15 years with multiple sclerosis. The rearrangement uses TRBV20-1 and TRBJ2-5; D gene uncertain. DNA for the CDR3: TGCAGTGCTAGAGATAGCATACGGGAGACCCAGTACTTC. Protein product: CSARDSIRETQYF.